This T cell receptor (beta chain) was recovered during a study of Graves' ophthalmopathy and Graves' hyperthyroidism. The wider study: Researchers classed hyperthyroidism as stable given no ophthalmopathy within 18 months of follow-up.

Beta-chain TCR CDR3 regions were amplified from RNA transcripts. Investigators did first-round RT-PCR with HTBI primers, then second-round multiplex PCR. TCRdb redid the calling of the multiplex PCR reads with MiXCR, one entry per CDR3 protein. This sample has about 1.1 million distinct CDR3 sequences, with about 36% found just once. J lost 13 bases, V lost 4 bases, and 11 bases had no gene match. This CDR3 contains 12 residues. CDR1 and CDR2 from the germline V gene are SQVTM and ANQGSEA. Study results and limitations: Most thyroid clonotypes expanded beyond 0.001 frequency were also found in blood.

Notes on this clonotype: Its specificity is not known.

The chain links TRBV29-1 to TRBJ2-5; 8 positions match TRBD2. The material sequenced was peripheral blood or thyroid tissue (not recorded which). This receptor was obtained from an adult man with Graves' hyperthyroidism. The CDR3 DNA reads TGCAGCGTTGCCTTTAGAGCGGGAGACCGGTACTTC. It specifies CSVAFRAGDRYF.